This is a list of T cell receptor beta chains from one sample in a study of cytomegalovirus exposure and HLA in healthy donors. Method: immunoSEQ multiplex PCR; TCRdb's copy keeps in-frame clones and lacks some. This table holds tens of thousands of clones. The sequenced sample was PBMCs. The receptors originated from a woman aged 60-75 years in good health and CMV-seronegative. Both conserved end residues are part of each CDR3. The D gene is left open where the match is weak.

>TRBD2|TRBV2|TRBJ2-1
CASMPGASGTNEQFF
TGTGCCAGCATGCCCGGGGCTAGCGGGACTAATGAGCAGTTCTTC
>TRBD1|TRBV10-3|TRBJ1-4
CATRTGGATNEKLFF
TGTGCCACCCGGACAGGGGGCGCAACTAATGAAAAACTGTTTTTT
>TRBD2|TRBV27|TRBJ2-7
CASSTPWAAQGGEQYF
TGTGCCAGCAGTACTCCTTGGGCGGCCCAGGGAGGGGAGCAGTACTTC
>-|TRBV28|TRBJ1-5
CASSPPSGRTSNQPQHF
TGTGCCAGCAGCCCCCCGTCGGGTCGCACTAGCAATCAGCCCCAGCATTTT
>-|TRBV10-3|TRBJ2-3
CAISKQGAGTDTQYF
TGTGCCATCAGTAAGCAGGGCGCGGGCACAGATACGCAGTATTTT
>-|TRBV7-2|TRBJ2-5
CASSPPFETQYF
TGTGCCAGCAGTCCTCCCTTTGAGACCCAGTACTTC
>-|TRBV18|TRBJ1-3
CASSPPQGASGNTIYF
TGTGCCAGCTCACCACCTCAAGGGGCGTCAGGAAACACCATATATTTT
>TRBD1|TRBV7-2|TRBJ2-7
CASSHTDVGTDSYEQYF
TGTGCCAGCAGCCATACCGATGTAGGGACAGACTCCTACGAGCAGTACTTC
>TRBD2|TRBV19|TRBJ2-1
CASNTGTSNEQFF
TGTGCCAGTAACACCGGGACTAGCAATGAGCAGTTCTTC
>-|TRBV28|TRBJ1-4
CASSLRGGDEKLFF
TGTGCCAGCAGTTTACGGGGGGGCGATGAAAAACTGTTTTTT
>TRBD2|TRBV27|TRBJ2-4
CASSPAPGGTNIQYF
TGTGCCAGCAGCCCGGCCCCGGGAGGGACAAACATTCAGTACTTC
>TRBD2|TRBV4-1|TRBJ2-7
CASSGRTSGRYEQYF
TGCGCCAGCAGCGGGCGGACTAGCGGGAGGTACGAGCAGTACTTC
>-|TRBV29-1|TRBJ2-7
CSAQDRLTYEQYF
TGCAGCGCCCAAGACAGACTCACATACGAGCAGTACTTC
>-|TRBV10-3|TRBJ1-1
CAISGRQFEAFF
TGTGCCATCAGTGGGAGACAGTTTGAAGCTTTCTTT
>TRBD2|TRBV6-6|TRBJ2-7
CASSYYGTSGLFEQYF
TGTGCCAGCAGTTACTATGGGACTAGCGGGTTATTCGAGCAGTACTTC
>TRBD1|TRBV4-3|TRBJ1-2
CASSQGGRGDYGYTF
TGCGCCAGCAGCCAAGGGGGCAGGGGGGACTATGGCTACACCTTC
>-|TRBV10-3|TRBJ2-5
CAINDSGETQYF
TGTGCCATCAATGATAGCGGAGAGACCCAGTACTTC
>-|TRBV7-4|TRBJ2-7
CASSCPGLQQYF
TGTGCCAGCAGCTGCCCCGGACTACAGCAGTACTTC
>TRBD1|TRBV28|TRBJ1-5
CASSTGQGNNQPQHF
TGTGCCAGCAGTACCGGACAGGGGAACAATCAGCCCCAGCATTTT
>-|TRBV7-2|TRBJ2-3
CASSLGAYTDTQYF
TGTGCCAGCAGCTTAGGAGCTTACACAGATACGCAGTATTTT
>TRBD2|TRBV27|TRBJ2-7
CASTKRTSGNSYEQYF
TGTGCCAGCACCAAACGGACTAGCGGAAACTCCTACGAGCAGTACTTC
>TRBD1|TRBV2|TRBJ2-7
CASSPDRTYEQYF
TGTGCCAGCAGCCCGGACAGGACCTACGAGCAGTACTTC
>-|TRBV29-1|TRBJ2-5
CSVEKEADFPQETQYF
TGCAGCGTTGAAAAAGAGGCTGATTTCCCCCAAGAGACCCAGTACTTC
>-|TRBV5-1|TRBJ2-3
CASSRSGQSADTQYF
TGCGCCAGCAGCCGGTCGGGTCAGTCAGCAGATACGCAGTATTTT
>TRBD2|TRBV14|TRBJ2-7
CASGNSGYEQYF
TGTGCCAGCGGTAATAGCGGGTACGAGCAGTACTTC
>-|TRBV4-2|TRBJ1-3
CASSQDRYSSGNTIYF
TGTGCCAGCAGCCAAGATCGGTACTCCTCTGGAAACACCATATATTTT
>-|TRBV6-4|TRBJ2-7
CASGDRGVSGSPLSYEQYF
TGTGCCAGCGGGGACAGAGGGGTAAGCGGGAGCCCACTGTCCTACGAGCAGTACTTC
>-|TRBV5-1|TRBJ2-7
CASSRGDSGARGEQYF
TGCGCCAGCAGCCGTGGGGATTCTGGCGCACGGGGCGAGCAGTACTTC
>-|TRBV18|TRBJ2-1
CASSPTVNEQFF
TGTGCCAGCTCACCAACTGTGAATGAGCAGTTCTTC
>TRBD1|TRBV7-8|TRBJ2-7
CASSLAPDRGNYEQYF
TGTGCCAGCAGCTTAGCCCCGGACAGGGGCAACTACGAGCAGTACTTC
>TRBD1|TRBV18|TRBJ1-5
CASSPLDRELGQPQHF
TGTGCCAGCTCACCATTAGACAGGGAACTTGGTCAGCCCCAGCATTTT
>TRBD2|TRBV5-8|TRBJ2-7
CASSLAMTSGSEFYDEQYF
TGTGCCAGCAGCTTGGCTATGACTAGCGGGAGTGAGTTCTACGACGAGCAGTACTTC
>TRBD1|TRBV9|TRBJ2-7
CASSVGGQGYEQYF
TGTGCCAGCAGCGTAGGGGGACAGGGTTACGAGCAGTACTTC
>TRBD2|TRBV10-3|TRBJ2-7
CATKPPDGRQQYF
TGTGCCACGAAACCCCCCGACGGGAGGCAGCAGTACTTC
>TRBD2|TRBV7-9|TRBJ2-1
CASSPLAGGPSSYNEQFF
TGTGCCAGCAGCCCTCTAGCGGGAGGGCCAAGCTCCTACAATGAGCAGTTCTTC
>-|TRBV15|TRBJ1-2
CATSRDSLTGTYGYTF
TGTGCCACCAGCAGAGATTCCCTTACAGGGACCTATGGCTACACCTTC
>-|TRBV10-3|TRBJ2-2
CAIFTGSTGELFF
TGTGCCATTTTCACAGGGAGCACCGGGGAGCTGTTTTTT
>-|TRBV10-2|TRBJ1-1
CASSEPTGVSEAFF
TGCGCCAGCAGTGAGCCCACAGGTGTATCTGAAGCTTTCTTT
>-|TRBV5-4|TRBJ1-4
CASSLTVGGGNEKLFF
TGTGCCAGCAGTTTGACAGTCGGGGGTGGGAATGAAAAACTGTTTTTT
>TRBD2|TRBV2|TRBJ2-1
CASRGLLDPYNEQFF
TGTGCCAGCAGGGGACTATTAGATCCCTACAATGAGCAGTTCTTC
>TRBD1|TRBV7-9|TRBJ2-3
CASSPGTVSTDTQYF
TGTGCCAGCAGCCCCGGGACAGTAAGCACAGATACGCAGTATTTT
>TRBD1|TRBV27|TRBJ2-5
CASSLGQGAWETQYF
TGTGCCAGCAGTTTAGGACAGGGGGCGTGGGAGACCCAGTACTTC
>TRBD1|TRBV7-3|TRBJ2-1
CASSPAPGTGGLGPNEQFF
TGTGCCAGCAGCCCCGCACCCGGGACAGGGGGCTTAGGTCCGAATGAGCAGTTCTTC
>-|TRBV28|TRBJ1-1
CASSTGKAFF
TGTGCCAGCAGCACAGGGAAAGCTTTCTTT
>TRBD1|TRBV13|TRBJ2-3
CASSFRTGVTDTQYF
TGTGCCAGCAGCTTCAGGACAGGGGTCACAGATACGCAGTATTTT
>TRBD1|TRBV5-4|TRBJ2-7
CASSLGTGGAAYF
TGTGCCAGCAGCTTAGGGACAGGGGGCGCGGCGTACTTC
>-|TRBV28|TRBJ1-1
CASSLGGGWDTEAFF
TGTGCCAGCAGTTTAGGCGGGGGCTGGGACACTGAAGCTTTCTTT
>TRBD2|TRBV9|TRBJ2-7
CASSPETSGRSPQYF
TGTGCCAGCAGCCCTGAGACTAGCGGGAGGAGCCCCCAGTACTTC
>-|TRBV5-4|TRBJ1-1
CASSLGHPGNTEAFF
TGTGCCAGCAGCCTTGGACATCCTGGGAACACTGAAGCTTTCTTT
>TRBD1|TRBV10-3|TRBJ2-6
CAIERGQPHSGANVLTF
TGTGCCATCGAGAGGGGACAGCCGCACTCTGGGGCCAACGTCCTGACTTTC
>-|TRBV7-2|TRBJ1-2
CASRTRLYGYTF
TGTGCCAGCCGGACACGTCTTTATGGCTACACCTTC
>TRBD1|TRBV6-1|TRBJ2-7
CASSEGDRVAEQYF
TGTGCCAGCAGTGAAGGGGACAGGGTAGCAGAGCAGTACTTC
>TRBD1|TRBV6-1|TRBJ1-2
CASSASGTGTLYYGYTF
TGTGCCAGCAGTGCGTCCGGGACAGGGACTCTCTACTATGGCTACACCTTC